This is a list of T cell receptor beta chains from one sample in a study of T cells in Graves' hyperthyroidism and ophthalmopathy. TCRdb reprocessed the multiplex PCR reads with MiXCR, giving one entry per CDR3 protein. The sample lists about 480,000 distinct CDR3 sequences, less than 25% occurring once. Sequenced input: blood. The origin of the receptors is a woman between 25 and 40 years old with Graves' ophthalmopathy. CDR3s include the opening cysteine and the closing phenylalanine or tryptophan. Fields, in order: D gene, V gene, clone size, J gene, CDR3 protein, CDR3 DNA. The D gene is left open where the match is weak. Rows give clone size only sometimes, using once, few, many, or a class for an expanded clone.

-,TRBV30,-,TRBJ2-7,CAWSATPPEQYF,TGTGCCTGGAGTGCCACGCCGCCCGAGCAGTACTTC
TRBD2,TRBV2,-,TRBJ2-3,CASSEGLAAHRYF,TGTGCCAGCAGTGAAGGGCTAGCGGCCCACAGGTATTTT
-,TRBV2,-,TRBJ2-7,CASKVTNHNYEQYF,TGTGCCAGCAAGGTTACCAATCACAACTACGAGCAGTACTTC
-,TRBV12-3/TRBV12-4,-,TRBJ2-6,CASSPQSPRANVLTF,TGTGCCAGCAGCCCTCAGAGTCCGAGGGCCAACGTCCTGACTTTC
-,TRBV19,-,TRBJ2-3,CASSPRDSRPDTQYF,TGTGCCAGTAGCCCCCGGGACTCCCGGCCAGATACGCAGTATTTT
TRBD1,TRBV27,many,TRBJ1-5,CASRRGTGLWTWPQHF,TGTGCCAGCCGCCGCGGGACAGGGCTTTGGACATGGCCCCAGCATTTT
-,TRBV29-1,-,TRBJ2-7,CSVVADTPYEQYF,TGCAGCGTCGTAGCGGACACCCCCTACGAGCAGTACTTC
-,TRBV6-5,many,TRBJ1-3,CASSYSSQGRRNTIYF,TGTGCCAGCAGTTACTCGAGTCAGGGTAGGCGAAACACCATATATTTT
-,TRBV6-2/TRBV6-3,-,TRBJ2-4,CASSYSVTEGVQSNIQYF,TGTGCCAGCAGTTACTCGGTCACGGAGGGCGTTCAATCTAACATTCAGTACTTC
-,TRBV11-2,few,TRBJ1-2,CASRRTAGLDYGYTF,TGTGCCAGCAGAAGGACGGCAGGGTTGGACTATGGCTACACCTTC
TRBD1,TRBV27,many,TRBJ1-5,CASSWDSTNQPQHF,TGTGCCAGCAGTTGGGACAGCACAAATCAGCCCCAGCATTTT
TRBD1,TRBV18,many,TRBJ1-5,CARNTGEHQPQHF,TGTGCCAGGAATACAGGGGAGCATCAGCCCCAGCATTTT
TRBD1,TRBV11-1,-,TRBJ1-1,CASSPPGTGIMNTEAFF,TGTGCCAGCAGCCCTCCCGGGACAGGGATTATGAACACTGAAGCTTTCTTT
TRBD1,TRBV6-5,-,TRBJ1-1,CASSFTQGAAEAFF,TGTGCCAGCAGTTTCACCCAGGGGGCGGCTGAAGCTTTCTTT
TRBD1,TRBV29-1,many,TRBJ1-2,CSARDSNYGYTF,TGCAGTGCCCGGGACAGCAACTATGGCTACACCTTC
TRBD1,TRBV29-1,many,TRBJ1-2,CSVDTGATYGYTF,TGCAGCGTTGACACAGGGGCCACCTATGGCTACACCTTC
-,TRBV6-5,many,TRBJ1-5,CASSYSPNQPQHF,TGTGCCAGCAGTTACTCCCCCAATCAGCCCCAGCATTTT
-,TRBV7-2,many,TRBJ1-1,CASSYRRPEAFF,TGTGCCAGCAGCTACCGACGTCCGGAAGCTTTCTTT
-,TRBV7-2,-,TRBJ2-7,CASSLARRGGEQYF,TGTGCCAGCAGCTTAGCCCGTCGGGGCGGCGAGCAGTACTTC
TRBD1,TRBV6-1,-,TRBJ1-1,CASSLTGGKTEAFF,TGTGCCAGCAGTCTCACAGGGGGCAAGACTGAAGCTTTCTTT
TRBD1,TRBV19,many,TRBJ1-2,CASRPQGAPSGYTF,TGTGCCAGTAGACCACAGGGGGCACCCTCTGGCTACACCTTC
-,TRBV20-1,few,TRBJ1-1,CSARDDQGWNTEAFF,TGCAGTGCTAGAGATGATCAGGGGTGGAACACTGAAGCTTTCTTT
TRBD2,TRBV11-1,-,TRBJ2-2,CASSLARLAGTGELFF,TGTGCCAGCAGCTTAGCGCGACTAGCCGGCACCGGGGAGCTGTTTTTT
TRBD1,TRBV5-1,-,TRBJ1-1,CASGGDRPMNTEAFF,TGCGCCAGCGGGGGGGACAGACCGATGAACACTGAAGCTTTCTTT
TRBD1,TRBV2,-,TRBJ2-7,CASSARDRGNNEQYF,TGTGCCAGCAGTGCTAGGGACAGGGGGAATAACGAGCAGTACTTC
-,TRBV2,few,TRBJ2-7,CASGLDYEQYF,TGTGCCAGCGGGCTTGATTACGAGCAGTACTTC
-,TRBV12-5,many,TRBJ2-2,CASGFETGELFF,TGTGCTAGTGGTTTTGAAACCGGGGAGCTGTTTTTT
TRBD2,TRBV6-1,-,TRBJ2-2,CASREAGRSAGELVF,TGTGCCAGCAGAGAAGCGGGACGATCGGCCGGGGAGCTGGTTTTT
-,TRBV20-1,-,TRBJ2-7,CSARVWGGYEQYF,TGCAGTGCTAGAGTGTGGGGCGGGTACGAGCAGTACTTC
TRBD1,TRBV6-2/TRBV6-3,-,TRBJ2-7,CASSPPGTVTYEQYF,TGTGCCAGCAGTCCACCCGGGACAGTAACCTACGAGCAGTACTTC
-,TRBV7-8,many,TRBJ1-2,CASSSGRGTVSYTF,TGTGCCAGCAGCTCGGGCAGGGGAACAGTGAGCTACACCTTC
-,TRBV6-2/TRBV6-3,-,TRBJ1-5,CASSYSGGFSNQPQHF,TGTGCCAGCAGTTACTCTGGGGGGTTTAGCAATCAGCCCCAGCATTTT
-,TRBV20-1,many,TRBJ1-1,CSARSPGQLNTEAFF,TGCAGTGCTAGATCCCCCGGACAGCTGAACACTGAAGCCTTCTTT
-,TRBV7-3,-,TRBJ1-1,CASSLMQDTEAFF,TGTGCCAGCAGCTTAATGCAGGACACTGAAGCTTTCTTT
-,TRBV5-6,many,TRBJ1-2,CASSPPRRAYGYTF,TGTGCCAGCAGCCCCCCCCGCAGAGCCTATGGCTACACCTTC
TRBD1,TRBV6-5,many,TRBJ1-2,CASSYDGSGGYGYTF,TGCGCCAGCAGTTACGACGGGTCAGGGGGCTATGGCTACACCTTC
-,TRBV11-2,-,TRBJ2-5,CASSSPGAGRPETQYF,TGTGCCAGCAGCTCCCCAGGGGCAGGCCGGCCAGAGACCCAGTACTTC
-,TRBV12-3/TRBV12-4,few,TRBJ2-7,CASSLRAKGVGEQYF,TGTGCCAGCAGTTTGAGGGCGAAAGGGGTAGGGGAGCAGTACTTC
TRBD1,TRBV7-9,-,TRBJ2-7,CASIPSTGSDEQYF,TGTGCCAGCATCCCGTCGACAGGGAGCGACGAGCAGTACTTC
TRBD1,TRBV10-3,few,TRBJ1-1,CAISEYGQGVTEAFF,TGTGCCATCAGTGAGTACGGACAGGGGGTCACTGAAGCTTTCTTT
-,TRBV27,-,TRBJ2-7,CASSLGAGVEQYF,TGTGCCAGCAGCCTGGGGGCAGGGGTCGAGCAGTACTTC
-,TRBV29-1,-,TRBJ2-2,CSARTSRTEIGELFF,TGCAGCGCTCGGACATCCCGGACAGAGATCGGGGAGCTGTTTTTT
TRBD1,TRBV12-3/TRBV12-4,-,TRBJ2-7,CASSDMPGQSYEQYF,TGTGCCAGCAGCGACATGCCGGGACAGAGCTACGAGCAGTACTTC
-,TRBV30,-,TRBJ2-2,CAWSVPDNLLRPIF,TGTGCCTGGAGTGTACCGGACAACCTACTGCGCCCAATTTTT
-,TRBV27,-,TRBJ2-7,CASSLARSSYEQYF,TGTGCCAGCAGTTTGGCTCGTAGCTCCTACGAGCAGTACTTC
-,TRBV6-5,many,TRBJ2-2,CASKDTYTGELFF,TGTGCCAGCAAAGACACCTACACCGGGGAGCTGTTTTTT
-,TRBV12-3/TRBV12-4,-,TRBJ2-5,CASSLRSRAQETQYF,TGTGCCAGCAGTTTGAGGTCCCGAGCCCAAGAGACCCAGTACTTC
TRBD1,TRBV12-3/TRBV12-4,few,TRBJ2-7,CASSSPGQGWYEQYF,TGTGCCAGCAGTTCCCCCGGACAGGGTTGGTACGAGCAGTACTTC
-,TRBV28,many,TRBJ1-2,CASSLSVRGAGYTF,TGTGCCAGCAGTTTAAGTGTACGGGGGGCGGGCTACACCTTC
-,TRBV6-2/TRBV6-3,-,TRBJ1-2,CASSWRPNYGYTF,TGTGCCAGCAGTTGGCGGCCTAACTATGGCTACACCTTC
-,TRBV2,many,TRBJ1-2,CASGTSNYGYTF,TGTGCCAGCGGGACATCTAACTATGGCTACACCTTC
TRBD2,TRBV6-5,-,TRBJ2-5,CASSYGRGGAQTQYF,TGTGCCAGCAGTTACGGGCGGGGGGGCGCGCAGACCCAGTACTTC